The TCR beta chain under discussion was sequenced for a study of cytomegalovirus exposure and HLA in healthy donors. Points from the study as a whole: There were three CMV-associated chains whose specificity for CMV antigens was confirmed in vitro.

The method was immunoSEQ multiplex PCR; TCRdb's version includes in-frame clones alone and lacks a portion of them. Found here are about 190,000 clones, 86% of them singletons; the top ten hold over 1.3%. As concerns this clone: The antigen remains unidentified.

The donors were part of the validation cohort of fewer than 150 subjects. That cohort was separate from the first cohort, which comprised 700 or so subjects. Germline V lookup: CDR1 MNHEY, CDR2 SVGAGI. This CDR3 is 15 amino acids long. Losses at the gene ends were 5 bases for V and 1 base for J; bases not matched to a gene: 7. The sequence derives from a woman younger than 30 in good health and CMV-seronegative. Sequences were obtained from PBMCs. This sequence joins TRBV6-5 and TRBJ1-1; 7 bases are a match to TRBD1. The CDR3 DNA sequence: TGTGCCAGCAGTGCGCCAGGGGGTGGGAACACTGAAGCTTTCTTT. Amino acids: CASSAPGGGNTEAFF.